This TCR beta chain was retrieved from a study of blood T cell repertoires in COVID-19. Study as a whole: The United States, Italy and Spain provided the acute and convalescent COVID-19 samples.

Participants, about 18 to 100 years old, spanned fewer than 30 US areas. Trimming stripped 5 bases from V and 5 bases from J, with 15 bases between. The length of the CDR3 is 15 residues. Germline CDR1 is SGHTA and CDR2 is FQGNSA. The method was immunoSEQ multiplex PCR; TCRdb's version includes in-frame clones alone and lacks a portion of them. Of 280,000 or so clones in the sample, 85% were seen once. Sequenced material: PBMCs or T cells enriched from blood (not recorded which). This sequence was found in a woman aged 45-65 years who had recovered from COVID-19. The chain is built from TRBV7-2 and TRBJ1-4; no clear D gene. The CDR3 protein is CASSRNLGVNEKLFF. In DNA form, the CDR3 reads TGTGCCAGCAGCCGGAACTTAGGAGTCAATGAAAAACTGTTTTTT.